This entry lists 7 T cell receptor beta chains sequenced from one sample in a study of blood T cell repertoires in COVID-19. TCRdb's copy holds only in-frame clones and misses some; the assay was immunoSEQ multiplex PCR. The sample carries tens of thousands of clones, around two thirds recorded once. The sample consisted of peripheral blood. The receptors were gathered from a man aged 65-85 years with COVID-19, enrolled during active disease.

The DNA for the CDR3 is TGTGCCAGCAGCGCGAGGGTCTCCCAAGAGACCCAGTACTTC. As protein: CASSARVSQETQYF. This chain connects TRBV7-9 to TRBJ2-5; D might be TRBD2 (5 bases). The CDR3 runs 14 residues. Trimming took off 5 bases at V and 1 base at J, with 11 bases between the two ends. Germline CDR1 is SEHNR and CDR2 is FQNEAQ (reference sequence).

This clone was seen just once. The CDR3: CASSLLGSGRAPGLTDTQYF. In nucleotides, the CDR3 is TGTGCCAGCAGCTTACTGGGTAGCGGGAGGGCCCCGGGACTCACAGATACGCAGTATTTT. The V and J genes are TRBV7-3 and TRBJ2-3; 11 bases are shared with TRBD2. The CDR3 loop spans 20 amino acids. V dropped 2 bases and J dropped 2; count of bases not matched to a gene: 15. Germline CDR1 and CDR2: SGHTA and FQGTGA.

V is TRBV10-3 and J is TRBJ1-1; tentative D call: TRBD1 (6 bases). This CDR3 has 14 residues. Trimming stripped 4 bases from V and 0 bases from J, with 9 bases between. Germline-derived CDR1 and CDR2 are ENHRY and SYGVKD. The CDR3: CAISVDSLNTEAFF. The CDR3 DNA is TGTGCCATCAGTGTGGACAGCTTGAACACTGAAGCTTTCTTT.

This clone was counted at least ten times. The chain is built from TRBV3-1 (or the pseudogene TRBV3-2) and TRBJ2-7; TRBD2 matches at 9 bases. V lost 1 base, J lost 3 bases, and 10 bases stayed unmatched. The CDR3 spans 17 residues. The germline V gene encodes CDR1 LGHDT and CDR2 YNNKEL (reference sequence). In DNA, the CDR3 is TGTGCCAGCAGCCAAGGTTGGACTAGCGCCCGCCTCTACGAGCAGTACTTC. Translation gives CASSQGWTSARLYEQYF.

V usage is TRBV27 and J usage is TRBJ2-7, with D uncertain. The CDR3 contains 13 residues. CDR1 MNHEY and CDR2 SMNVEV come from the germline V gene (reference sequence). The V end lost 5 bases, the J end lost 2 bases, and 10 bases lay between the germline ends. The CDR3 nucleotides read TGTGCCAGCAGTCCTGGCCCACCCTACGAGCAGTACTTC. This gives the protein CASSPGPPYEQYF.

This clone was recorded a few times. The chain combines TRBV5-4 with TRBJ2-5, with TRBD2 identical over 11 bases. This CDR3 comprises 15 residues. J lost 1 base, V lost 3 bases, and 2 bases had no gene match. Germline-derived CDR1 and CDR2 are SGHNT and YYREEE (reference sequence). The CDR3 bases are TGTGCCAGCAGCTCAGGACTAGCGGGCCAAGAGACCCAGTACTTC. This encodes CASSSGLAGQETQYF.

The rearrangement links TRBV5-1 to TRBJ2-7; perhaps TRBD1 as D (5 bases). Germline CDR1 is SGHRS and CDR2 is YFSETQ. The CDR3 is 11 residues long. V was trimmed by 4 bases and J by 7 bases, leaving 9 bases between them. This CDR3 reads CASSNDREQYF. The DNA of the CDR3 is TGCGCCAGCAGCAACGACAGAGAGCAGTACTTC.